Following are 9 T cell receptor beta chains from one sample sequenced in a study of identical twins. In TCRdb, the 5' RACE reads were re-called with MiXCR into one record per CDR3 protein. The sample has around 470,000 distinct CDR3 sequences, approximately 15% seen once. These data were also filed under a second study, of yellow fever vaccine responses in identical twins.

Sequenced: CD4+ T cells sorted from blood. The receptors here all came from a woman under 30 in good health.

This clonotype has just a few counts. V usage is TRBV5-1 and J usage is TRBJ2-7; 13 nucleotides agree with TRBD2. Germline V gene data show CDR1 as SGHRS and CDR2 as YFSETQ. The CDR3 contains 17 residues. V lost 4 bases to trimming and J lost 0 bases; unmatched junction nucleotides: 7. The CDR3 DNA reads as TGCGCCAGCAGCCCAGGACTAGCGGGGGCCCGCTCCTACGAGCAGTACTTC. It translates to CASSPGLAGARSYEQYF.

The table lists this clonotype with a few counts. J is TRBJ2-2 and V is TRBV20-1; weak D call: TRBD2 (5 bases). CDR3 length equals 16 residues. Looked up from germline, CDR1 is DFQATT and CDR2 is SNEGSKA (reference sequence). Trimming removed 0 bases from V and 6 bases from J, with 17 bases in between. CDR3 amino acids: CSARDSQRPPPGELFF. CDR3 DNA sequence: TGCAGTGCTAGAGATAGCCAGCGGCCCCCTCCCGGGGAGCTGTTTTTT.

This clonotype was found a few times. The chain has TRBV27 and TRBJ2-7; 9 bases line up with TRBD1. CDR3 length equals 16 residues. CDR1 MNHEY and CDR2 SMNVEV come from the germline V gene (reference sequence). V lost 4 bases, J lost 3 bases, and 10 bases stayed unmatched. The chain's CDR3 is CASSSFTGQGLYEQYF. The CDR3 nucleotides read TGTGCCAGCAGTTCGTTTACGGGACAGGGTCTCTACGAGCAGTACTTC.

There are a few counts of this clonotype. The chain recombines TRBV28 with TRBJ2-4; 12 bases match TRBD2. The germline CDR1 and CDR2 sequences are MDHEN and SYDVKM. The CDR3 is made up of 15 amino acids. The J segment lost 9 bases and the V segment lost 5 bases, leaving 8 bases of the junction unmatched. CDR3 residues: CASSQLAGGGGIQYF. CDR3 DNA sequence: TGTGCCAGCAGTCAACTAGCGGGGGGAGGAGGCATTCAGTACTTC.

V gene TRBV20-1 combines with J gene TRBJ2-3; 8 bases fit TRBD2. CDR3 size: 17 residues. V trimming: 3 bases; J trimming: 0 bases; junction bases outside the gene matches: 11. Germline V gene lookup returns CDR1 DFQATT and CDR2 SNEGSKA (reference sequence). CDR3 loop: CSASLAGHTMSTDTQYF. The CDR3 DNA reads as TGCAGTGCTAGCTTAGCGGGACACACCATGAGCACAGATACGCAGTATTTT.

This clonotype turned up a few times. The V gene is TRBV6-2 or TRBV6-3, the J gene TRBJ2-5; D remains unclear. CDR3 size: 11 residues. Trimming cost V 7 bases and J 4 bases, with 7 bases left between them. Germline CDR1 reads MNHEY; CDR2 reads SVGEGT. As DNA, the CDR3 is TGTGCCAGCACCCTGGCAGAGACCCAGTACTTC. Translating gives CASTLAETQYF.

The V and J genes are TRBV12-3 or TRBV12-4 and TRBJ1-1; 9 nucleotides match TRBD1. V lost 6 bases to trimming and J lost 3 bases; unmatched junction nucleotides: 8. The CDR3 is made up of 15 amino acids. CDR3 in DNA: TGTGCCAGCAGCCCGTGGGACAGGGTTGACACTGAAGCTTTCTTT. It is translated as CASSPWDRVDTEAFF.

J is TRBJ2-1 and V is TRBV20-1, with TRBD2 matching 14 bases. Germline assignment: CDR1 DFQATT and CDR2 SNEGSKA (reference sequence). The V segment lost 3 bases and the J segment 4 bases; nucleotides outside the gene matches: 5. The CDR3 covers 16 residues. CDR3 amino acids: CSARGGTSGSYNEQFF. CDR3 coding DNA: TGCAGTGCTAGGGGGGGGACTAGCGGGAGTTACAATGAGCAGTTCTTC.

This clonotype was counted a few times. At one of its ends the junction is not consistent with the germline gene, which may arise from a read error. This chain joins TRBV7-7 and TRBJ2-1, with TRBD2 matching 8 bases. Germline loops: CDR1 SSHAT, CDR2 FNYEAQ (reference sequence). This CDR3 contains 13 residues. The CDR3 DNA reads TGTGCTAGCAGCAAGGGACTAGACTTTGAGCAGTTCTTC. It codes for CASSKGLDFEQFF.